The rows below give T cell receptor beta chains drawn from one sample of a study of human thymus T cells. Sequenced by immunoSEQ multiplex PCR; TCRdb stores in-frame clones only, minus some. The sample holds tens of thousands of clones; 85% to 95% are singletons and the top ten take 0.03% to 0.035%. Sequenced material: thymus tissue. The source of these receptors is a girl less than two years old with a congenital heart defect but otherwise immunologically healthy. CDR3s include the opening cysteine and the closing phenylalanine or tryptophan. D genes are given only for firm matches. Rows may omit the clone size; those that give it use once, few, many or a size class.

length	size	V	J	D	CDR3	DNA
13	-	TRBV18	TRBJ2-1	-	CASSPSGGNEQFF	TGTGCCAGCTCACCTAGTGGAGGGAATGAGCAGTTCTTC
15	-	TRBV5-5	TRBJ2-5	-	CASSFKREAQETQYF	TGTGCCAGCAGCTTCAAACGAGAAGCCCAAGAGACCCAGTACTTC
15	-	TRBV19	TRBJ1-1	TRBD1	CASRTRQGGNTEAFF	TGTGCCAGTAGAACCCGACAGGGCGGGAACACTGAAGCTTTCTTT
16	-	TRBV7-2	TRBJ2-3	-	CASSLAEAASTDTQYF	TGTGCCAGCAGCTTAGCGGAGGCTGCTAGCACAGATACGCAGTATTTT
15	-	TRBV30	TRBJ2-5	TRBD2	CAWSGSGRAGETQYF	TGTGCCTGGAGTGGTAGCGGGAGGGCCGGGGAGACCCAGTACTTC
14	-	TRBV30	TRBJ2-7	TRBD2	CAWSVRAGEYEQYF	TGTGCCTGGAGTGTACGGGCGGGAGAGTACGAGCAGTACTTC
16	-	TRBV27	TRBJ2-3	TRBD2	CASSWEGPHVYDTQYF	TGTGCCAGCAGTTGGGAGGGGCCACACGTATACGATACGCAGTATTTT
17	-	TRBV15	TRBJ2-1	-	CATSRVGTGVSGIEQFF	TGTGCCACCAGCAGAGTGGGGACAGGAGTTAGCGGGATCGAGCAGTTCTTC
15	-	TRBV11-2	TRBJ1-2	-	CASSLDRDGSYGYTF	TGTGCCAGCAGCTTAGACAGGGACGGGAGCTATGGCTACACCTTC
17	-	TRBV7-6	TRBJ2-2	TRBD2	CASSLGLAGVPSGELFF	TGTGCCAGCAGCTTGGGACTAGCGGGAGTACCTTCCGGGGAGCTGTTTTTT
16	-	TRBV9	TRBJ2-1	-	CASSVEKFSGHNEQFF	TGTGCCAGCAGCGTTGAAAAATTTTCGGGCCACAATGAGCAGTTCTTC
16	-	TRBV15	TRBJ1-4	TRBD1	CATSSKVDRGNEKLFF	TGTGCCACCAGCAGTAAGGTCGACAGGGGTAATGAAAAACTGTTTTTT
13	-	TRBV27	TRBJ2-3	TRBD2	CATTSGSADTQYF	TGTGCCACTACGAGCGGGAGTGCAGATACGCAGTATTTT
15	once	TRBV2	TRBJ2-1	-	CASSEAQYPDNEQFF	TGTGCCAGCAGTGAAGCGCAGTACCCGGACAATGAGCAGTTCTTC
14	-	TRBV19	TRBJ1-2	-	CASSLVPGGRGYTF	TGTGCCAGTAGTCTCGTCCCGGGGGGGCGAGGCTACACCTTC
13	-	TRBV27	TRBJ2-3	-	CASSPPPLDTQYF	TGTGCCAGCAGTCCCCCCCCCTTAGATACGCAGTATTTT
15	-	TRBV28	TRBJ1-1	-	CASRHRARFNTEAFF	TGTGCCAGCAGACACCGCGCCAGATTTAACACTGAAGCTTTCTTT
15	-	TRBV5-1	TRBJ2-6	-	CASSLDQAWANVLTF	TGCGCCAGCAGCTTGGATCAGGCCTGGGCCAACGTCCTGACTTTC
14	-	TRBV11-3	TRBJ2-7	TRBD1	CASSGGQGATQQYF	TGTGCCAGCAGCGGGGGACAGGGGGCCACGCAGCAGTACTTC
15	-	TRBV4-3	TRBJ2-7	TRBD2	CASSQVAGGPYEQYF	TGCGCCAGCAGCCAAGTAGCGGGAGGCCCCTACGAGCAGTACTTC
13	-	TRBV7-2	TRBJ2-7	-	CASSLATAYEQYF	TGTGCCAGCAGCTTAGCGACAGCATACGAGCAGTACTTC
12	-	TRBV2	TRBJ2-1	-	CASSGYCNEQFF	TGTGCCAGCAGTGGATATTGCAATGAGCAGTTCTTC
16	-	TRBV11-2	TRBJ1-1	-	CASSLLGGRPNTEAFF	TGTGCCAGCAGCTTATTGGGAGGCAGGCCGAACACTGAAGCTTTCTTT
15	-	TRBV4-1	TRBJ2-7	TRBD1	CASSLRQGVSYEQYF	TGCGCCAGCAGCCTAAGACAGGGGGTCTCCTACGAGCAGTACTTC
15	-	TRBV27	TRBJ2-3	-	CASSAGLPRTDTQYF	TGTGCCAGCAGTGCCGGACTACCTAGAACAGATACGCAGTATTTT
16	-	TRBV4-3	TRBJ2-3	TRBD2	CASSQDQGGLAGGQVF	TGCGCCAGCAGCCAAGATCAAGGGGGACTAGCGGGAGGGCAAGTTTTT
13	once	TRBV19	TRBJ1-2	TRBD1	CASSEQGNYGYTF	TGTGCCAGTAGCGAACAGGGGAACTATGGCTACACCTTC
16	-	TRBV5-1	TRBJ2-7	-	CASSLAPEGASYEQYF	TGCGCCAGCAGCTTGGCCCCGGAGGGGGCCTCCTACGAGCAGTACTTC
13	-	TRBV6-1	TRBJ2-1	TRBD2	CAGKGTSGTEQFF	TGTGCCGGAAAGGGGACTAGCGGAACAGAGCAGTTCTTC
18	-	TRBV11-3	TRBJ2-2	TRBD2	CASSLEGLAGVCTGELFF	TGTGCCAGCAGCTTAGAGGGACTAGCGGGAGTCTGCACCGGGGAGCTGTTTTTT
15	once	TRBV5-8	TRBJ2-1	TRBD2	CASSSRTSAVNEQFF	TGTGCCAGCAGCTCTAGGACTAGCGCGGTCAATGAGCAGTTCTTC
14	once	TRBV28	TRBJ2-1	-	CASSLKVSYNEQFF	TGTGCCAGCAGTTTAAAGGTCTCCTACAATGAGCAGTTCTTC
21	-	TRBV7-8	TRBJ2-3	-	CASSPDDQGRIRGPSTDTQYF	TGTGCCAGCAGCCCAGATGACCAGGGGAGGATTCGAGGACCTAGCACAGATACGCAGTATTTT
13	-	TRBV25-1	TRBJ2-7	-	CASSRGVGGEQYF	TGTGCCAGCAGCAGGGGGGTTGGGGGCGAGCAGTACTTC
21	-	TRBV4-3	TRBJ1-3	-	CASSRLRRGRKERDSGNTIYF	TGCGCCAGCAGCCGCTTAAGACGCGGGAGAAAAGAAAGGGACTCTGGAAACACCATATATTTT
16	-	TRBV21-1	TRBJ2-5	-	CASSKVVRDRKETQYF	TGTGCCAGCAGCAAAGTAGTGAGGGACAGGAAAGAGACCCAGTACTTC
15	-	TRBV4-2	TRBJ2-7	-	CASSQHFRGAYEQYF	TGTGCCAGCAGCCAGCACTTCAGAGGGGCCTACGAGCAGTACTTC
18	-	TRBV27	TRBJ2-7	TRBD2	CASSLRGSGGDKYYEQYF	TGTGCCAGCAGTTTAAGGGGGTCCGGGGGGGACAAGTACTACGAGCAGTACTTC
18	-	TRBV29-1	TRBJ2-3	TRBD2	CSVEVRASGELRTDTQYF	TGCAGCGTTGAAGTTAGGGCTAGCGGGGAACTTAGGACAGATACGCAGTATTTT
16	-	TRBV4-3	TRBJ2-7	TRBD1	CASSQENTGASYEQYF	TGCGCCAGCAGCCAAGAGAATACAGGGGCTAGCTACGAGCAGTACTTC
16	-	TRBV25-1	TRBJ2-5	TRBD2	CASSERRQPVGGAQYF	TGTGCCAGCAGTGAAAGACGGCAGCCCGTCGGGGGGGCCCAGTACTTC
16	-	TRBV6-6	TRBJ2-2	-	CASSYADKEGTGELFF	TGTGCCAGCAGTTACGCAGACAAGGAAGGCACCGGGGAGCTGTTTTTT
14	-	TRBV10-3	TRBJ1-1	TRBD1	CATGRTGRNTEAFF	TGTGCCACCGGGCGGACAGGGCGGAACACTGAAGCTTTCTTT
20	-	TRBV30	TRBJ2-1	-	CAWSLPAHLWAPSSYNEQFF	TGTGCCTGGAGTTTGCCGGCCCATCTTTGGGCTCCCAGCTCCTACAATGAGCAGTTCTTC